The 17 T cell receptor beta chains reported below all come from one sample, sequenced in a study of technical replicates of blood from a few donors (dated by TCRdb to about 2017). Library creation used the immunoSEQ multiplex PCR assay. TCRdb took over this immuneACCESS table, retaining in-frame rearrangements with V and J assigned. Such tables are incomplete; in checked studies, under half of the missing clones stem from an unresolved V gene, and the remainder is unexplained. Counted in this sample were under 100,000 clones; about 86% of them appeared once. The ten largest make up approximately 5% of the sample. The specimen sequenced was PBMCs. Source of these receptors: a human donor in good health. Some clones in this sample may be carry-over from other donors' samples.

The chain joins TRBV18 to TRBJ2-5; D might be TRBD2 (5 bases). Germline CDR1 and CDR2: KGHSH and LQKENI. The V end lost 0 bases, the J end lost 5 bases, and 7 bases lay between the germline ends. The CDR3 spans 13 residues. The CDR3 region is CASSPPGNETQYF. The CDR3 DNA sequence: TGTGCCAGCTCACCACCCGGGAACGAGACCCAGTACTTC. The entire variable domain, with the rest obtained from reference TRBV18 and TRBJ2-5, is as follows: NAGVMQNPRHLVRRRGQEARLRCSPMKGHSHVYWYRQLPEEGLKFMVYLQKENIIDESGMPKERFSAEFPKEGPSILRIQQVVRGDSAAYFCASSPPGNETQYFGPGTRLLVL.

This clone is medium-sized (0.01 to 0.1%) in the sample. This rearrangement joins TRBV4-3 to TRBJ2-1; no reliable D call. Germline V gene sequence: CDR1 LGHNA, CDR2 YSLEER. The CDR3 has 13 residues. The V end lost 0 bases, the J end lost 8 bases, and 8 bases lay between the germline ends. CDR3 bases: TGCGCCAGCAGCCAAGATCGCCGGGATGAGCAGTTCTTC. Residues: CASSQDRRDEQFF.

The genes are TRBV7-7 and TRBJ2-3, with a tentative D call TRBD1 (6 bases). V was cut by 3 bases and J by 2 bases, with 9 bases left in between. CDR3 length equals 14 residues. CDR1 and CDR2 (germline): SSHAT, FNYEAQ (reference sequence). CDR3 residues: CASSLGTPTDTQYF. For the CDR3, the DNA is TGTGCCAGCAGCTTGGGGACACCCACAGATACGCAGTATTTT.

CDR3 sequence: CASSAMDRGFPAFF. CDR3 sequence (DNA): TGTGCCAGCAGCGCCATGGACAGGGGGTTTCCAGCTTTCTTT. The V and J genes are TRBV5-4 and TRBJ1-1, with TRBD1 matching 10 bases. From germline, CDR1 is SGHNT and CDR2 YYREEE (reference sequence). Trimming took 4 bases from V and 10 from J; bases not matched to a gene: 10. The CDR3 contains 14 residues.

This clone appeared once. J is TRBJ2-1 and V is TRBV19; D may be TRBD1 (5 bases). The CDR3 length is 12 residues. V was clipped by 3 bases and J by 7 bases, with 7 bases between them. The germline CDR1 and CDR2 sequences are LNHDA and SQIVND (reference sequence). The CDR3 reads CASSIQGNEQFF. CDR3 DNA: TGTGCCAGTAGTATCCAGGGAAATGAGCAGTTCTTC.

This clone was seen just once. The chain combines TRBV18 with TRBJ2-7; no firm D call. This CDR3 has 13 amino acids. CDR1 and CDR2 (germline): KGHSH, LQKENI. Trimming removed 0 bases from V and 6 bases from J, with 9 bases in between. The CDR3 region has the DNA TGTGCCAGCTCACCACCTGCCCGAGGCGAGCAGTACTTC. Amino acid sequence: CASSPPARGEQYF.

CDR3 protein: CASSTLDRSYEQYF. CDR3 coding DNA: TGTGCCAGCAGCACCCTGGACAGGTCCTACGAGCAGTACTTC. V gene TRBV7-9 combines with J gene TRBJ2-7; TRBD1 aligns across 7 bases. Trimming removed 5 bases from V and 1 base from J; junction bases left unmatched: 5. The V gene's germline CDR1 is SEHNR and CDR2 FQNEAQ (reference sequence). CDR3 size: 14 residues.

V gene TRBV7-8 combines with J gene TRBJ1-3; D ambiguous. Germline lookup yields CDR1 SGHVS and CDR2 FQNEAQ. V was trimmed by 6 bases and J by 0 bases, leaving 6 bases between them. The CDR3 has 13 residues. The CDR3 bases are TGTGCCAGCAGGGAGAGCTCTGGAAACACCATATATTTT. Its protein product is CASRESSGNTIYF.

The chain carries TRBV18 and TRBJ2-2, with TRBD2 matching over 7 bases. Germline V lookup: CDR1 KGHSH, CDR2 LQKENI. V trimming: 3 bases; J trimming: 1 base; junction bases outside the gene matches: 5. The CDR3 runs to 16 residues. CDR3 region: CASSPDLAVNTGELFF. The CDR3 bases are TGTGCCAGCTCACCTGACCTAGCGGTGAACACCGGGGAGCTGTTTTTT.

V and J are TRBV4-2 and TRBJ2-1; 9 nucleotides align to TRBD2. V gave up 1 base and J gave up 7 bases; unmatched junction bases: 17. The germline V gene has CDR1 LGHNA and CDR2 YNFKEQ. The CDR3 contains 19 residues. This chain's CDR3 is CASSQGSVAAGGHGNEQFF. As DNA, the CDR3 is TGTGCCAGCAGCCAAGGGTCGGTCGCAGCGGGAGGTCATGGAAATGAGCAGTTCTTC.

This chain links TRBV5-4 with TRBJ2-5; 10 nucleotides align to TRBD2. The CDR3 length is 17 residues. Germline V lookup: CDR1 SGHNT, CDR2 YYREEE (reference sequence). Germline trimming cut 3 bases from V and 5 bases from J; bases unmatched to any gene: 13. CDR3 bases: TGTGCCAGCAGCTGGGGGGCAAGCGGGGGGGCAAGGGAGACCCAGTACTTC. Protein sequence: CASSWGASGGARETQYF.

The CDR3 sequence is CASSQDPPGYNSPLHF. The DNA of the CDR3 is TGTGCCAGCAGCCAAGATCCGCCAGGGTATAATTCACCCCTCCACTTT. The J gene is TRBJ1-6, the V gene TRBV14; D is perhaps TRBD1 (5 bases). Germline values: CDR1 SGHDN, CDR2 FVKESK. V was trimmed by 0 bases and J by 4 bases, leaving 10 bases between them. The CDR3 runs to 16 residues. Combining the CDR3 with reference TRBV14 and TRBJ1-6 gives the whole variable domain EAGVTQFPSHSVIEKGQTVTLRCDPISGHDNLYWYRRVMGKEIKFLLHFVKESKQDESGMPNNRFLAERTGGTYSTLKVQPAELEDSGVYFCASSQDPPGYNSPLHFGNGTRLTVT.

This clone has just one count. The CDR3, as DNA: TGTGCCAGCAGCGTAGGTTGGACAGTGAACACTGAAGCTTTCTTT. Protein: CASSVGWTVNTEAFF. The chain is built from TRBV9 and TRBJ1-1, with a possible D match to TRBD1 (6 bases). The germline CDR1 and CDR2 sequences are SGDLS and YYNGEE. The V end lost 0 bases, the J end lost 0 bases, and 9 bases lay between the germline ends. This CDR3 has 15 residues.

The CDR3 nucleotides read TGTGCCAGCAGTCCGGGACACCTCTACGAGCAGTACTTC. The encoded protein is CASSPGHLYEQYF. This chain joins TRBV27 and TRBJ2-7, with D possibly being TRBD1 (6 bases). V shed 5 bases and J shed 3 bases, with 11 bases lying between them. Germline CDR1 MNHEY, CDR2 SMNVEV (reference sequence). This CDR3 has 13 amino acids.

J is TRBJ2-5 and V is TRBV18; 10 positions match TRBD1. Trimming cost V 3 bases and J 5 bases; bases outside gene matches: 9. Germline CDR1 KGHSH, CDR2 LQKENI. This CDR3 is 16 amino acids long. DNA for the CDR3: TGTGCCAGCTCACCGCCGGGACAGGGGATAGGGGAGACCCAGTACTTC. The encoded protein is CASSPPGQGIGETQYF.

This chain uses TRBV7-2 with TRBJ1-4, with D maybe TRBD1 (5 bases). This CDR3 is 16 amino acids long. The V gene's germline CDR1 is SGHTA and CDR2 FQGNSA. The germline V and J ends were trimmed by 4 bases and 0 bases, with 12 bases remaining between them. The CDR3 region is CASSSQTGATNEKLFF. For the CDR3, the DNA is TGTGCCAGCAGCTCCCAAACAGGCGCAACTAATGAAAAACTGTTTTTT.

The rearrangement links TRBV7-3 to TRBJ2-1, with no clear D. With 0 bases removed from V and 4 bases from J, the gap between germline ends came to 10 bases. Per germline, CDR1 SGHTA and CDR2 FQGTGA. CDR3 length equals 15 residues. The CDR3 here is CASSLTAGRYNEQFF. The CDR3 DNA reads as TGTGCCAGCAGCTTAACGGCTGGTCGATACAATGAGCAGTTCTTC.